This T cell receptor (beta chain) was found in a study of cytomegalovirus exposure and HLA in healthy donors. Whole-study context: The study placed 80% to 90% of its approximately 400 genotyped donors in the Caucasian-associated ancestry cluster. General study points: Later analysis identified a missense DCLRE1C variant that was linked to TCR beta V- and J-gene trimming.

Details on this clone: The antigen is undetermined.

The CDR3 has 15 residues. Looked up from germline, CDR1 is SGHTA and CDR2 is FQGTGA. Trimming cost V 2 bases and J 6 bases; bases outside gene matches: 3. 13 Jbeta primers and 60 Vbeta primers were used for the PCR. Here immunoSEQ multiplex PCR was the method, and the copy in TCRdb shows in-frame clones only, minus some. Among about 160,000 clones listed, approximately 80% were seen once. The sample was PBMCs. The clonotype was recovered from a man in his thirties or forties in good health and CMV-seropositive. The V call is TRBV7-3, the J call TRBJ2-1; TRBD2 aligns across 11 bases. The CDR3, as DNA: TGTGCCAGCAGCTTATCTAGCGGGGGGAGCAATGAGCAGTTCTTC. This codes for CASSLSSGGSNEQFF.